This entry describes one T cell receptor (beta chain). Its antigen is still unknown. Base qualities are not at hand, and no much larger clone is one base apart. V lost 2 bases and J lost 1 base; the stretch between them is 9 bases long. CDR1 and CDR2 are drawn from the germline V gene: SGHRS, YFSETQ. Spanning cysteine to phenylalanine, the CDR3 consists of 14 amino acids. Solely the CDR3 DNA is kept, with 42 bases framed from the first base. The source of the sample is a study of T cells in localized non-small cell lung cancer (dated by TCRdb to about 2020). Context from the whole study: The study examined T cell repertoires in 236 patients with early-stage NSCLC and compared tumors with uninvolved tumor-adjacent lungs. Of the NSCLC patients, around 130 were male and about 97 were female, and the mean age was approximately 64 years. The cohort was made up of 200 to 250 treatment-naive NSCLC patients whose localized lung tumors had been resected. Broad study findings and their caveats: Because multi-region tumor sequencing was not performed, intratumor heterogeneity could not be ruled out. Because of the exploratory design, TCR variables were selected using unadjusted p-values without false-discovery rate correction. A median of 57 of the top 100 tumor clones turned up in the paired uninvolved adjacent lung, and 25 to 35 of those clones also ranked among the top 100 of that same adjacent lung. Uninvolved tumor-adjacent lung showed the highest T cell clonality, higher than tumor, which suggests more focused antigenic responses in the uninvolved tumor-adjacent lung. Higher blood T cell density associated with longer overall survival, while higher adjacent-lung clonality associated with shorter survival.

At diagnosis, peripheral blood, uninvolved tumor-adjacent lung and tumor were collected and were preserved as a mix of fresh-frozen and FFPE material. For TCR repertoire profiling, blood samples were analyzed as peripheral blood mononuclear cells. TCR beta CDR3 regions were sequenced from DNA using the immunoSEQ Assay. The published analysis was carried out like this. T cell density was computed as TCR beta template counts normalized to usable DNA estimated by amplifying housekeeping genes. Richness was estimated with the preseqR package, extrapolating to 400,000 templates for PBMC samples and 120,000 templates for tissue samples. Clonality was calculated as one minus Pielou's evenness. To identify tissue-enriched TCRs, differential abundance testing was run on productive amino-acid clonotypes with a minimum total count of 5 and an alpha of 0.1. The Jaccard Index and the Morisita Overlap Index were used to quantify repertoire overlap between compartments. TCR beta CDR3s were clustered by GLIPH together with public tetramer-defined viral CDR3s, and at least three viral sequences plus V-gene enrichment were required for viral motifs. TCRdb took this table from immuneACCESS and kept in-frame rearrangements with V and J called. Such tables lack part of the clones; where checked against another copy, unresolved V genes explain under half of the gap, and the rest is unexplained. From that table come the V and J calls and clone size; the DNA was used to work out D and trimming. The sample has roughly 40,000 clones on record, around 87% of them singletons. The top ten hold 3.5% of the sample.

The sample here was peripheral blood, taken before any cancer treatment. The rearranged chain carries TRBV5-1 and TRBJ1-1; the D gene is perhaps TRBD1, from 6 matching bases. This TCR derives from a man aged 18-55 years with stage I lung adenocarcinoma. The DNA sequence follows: TGCGCCAGCAGCTTTACCAGGGGGAACACTGAAGCTTTCTTT. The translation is CASSFTRGNTEAFF. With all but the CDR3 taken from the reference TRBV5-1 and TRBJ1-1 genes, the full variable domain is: KAGVTQTPRYLIKTRGQQVTLSCSPISGHRSVSWYQQTPGQGLQFLFEYFSETQRNKGNFPGRFSGRQFSNSRSEMNVSTLELGDSALYLCASSFTRGNTEAFFGQGTRLTVV.